A selection of T cell receptor beta chains follows, all from one sample in a study of vaccination and CD4 T cells after COVID-19. In TCRdb, the PCR reads were re-called with MiXCR into one record per CDR3 protein. The sample has tens of thousands of distinct CDR3 sequences, roughly 38% seen once; the top ten hold approximately 3.6%. No antigen is known for these receptors. This specimen consisted of CD4+ T cells from blood, cultured in vitro, obtained about 7 months after SARS-CoV-2 vaccination. The receptor set was obtained from a human donor who had recovered from COVID-19. CDR3s include the opening cysteine and the closing phenylalanine or tryptophan. Fields, in order: J gene, CDR3 length, V gene, clone size, D gene, CDR3 DNA, CDR3 protein. D genes are given only for firm matches. Some rows have no size entry. The others give once, few or many, or a class for an expanded clone.

j_call: TRBJ2-5
cdr3_length: 16
v_call: TRBV20-1
clone_size: NA
d_call: NA
cdr3_nt: TGCAGTGCTCCCCCACACCACGGGTGGGGGATGGAGACCCAGTACTTC
cdr3_aa: CSAPPHHGWGMETQYF

j_call: TRBJ1-1
cdr3_length: 12
v_call: TRBV6-2/TRBV6-3
clone_size: NA
d_call: NA
cdr3_nt: TGTGCCAGCAGTTACAGTGGCCCGGGGGCTTTCTTT
cdr3_aa: CASSYSGPGAFF

j_call: TRBJ1-6
cdr3_length: 14
v_call: TRBV5-4
clone_size: few
d_call: NA
cdr3_nt: TGTGCCAGCAGCGCGGAGCAGGGGAGATCACCCCTCCACTTT
cdr3_aa: CASSAEQGRSPLHF

j_call: TRBJ2-3
cdr3_length: 17
v_call: TRBV15
clone_size: few
d_call: TRBD2
cdr3_nt: TGTGCCACCAGCAGAGATCGGGGCGGGAGCTACTCAGATACGCAGTATTTT
cdr3_aa: CATSRDRGGSYSDTQYF

j_call: TRBJ1-1
cdr3_length: 16
v_call: TRBV7-9
clone_size: NA
d_call: NA
cdr3_nt: TGTGCCAGCAGCTTATACAGCCGCCTAAGGGACACTGAAGCTTTCTTT
cdr3_aa: CASSLYSRLRDTEAFF

j_call: TRBJ1-2
cdr3_length: 15
v_call: TRBV27
clone_size: few
d_call: NA
cdr3_nt: TGTGCCAGCACTTCTCGGATGGGGGCAAACTATGGCTACACCTTC
cdr3_aa: CASTSRMGANYGYTF

j_call: TRBJ2-2
cdr3_length: 15
v_call: TRBV20-1
clone_size: few
d_call: TRBD2
cdr3_nt: TGCAGTGCTAGAGATTCTAGCGGGAGGGCCGGGGAGCTGTTTTTT
cdr3_aa: CSARDSSGRAGELFF

j_call: TRBJ2-7
cdr3_length: 13
v_call: TRBV4-2
clone_size: NA
d_call: NA
cdr3_nt: TGTGCCAGCAGCCAAGCGGACCGTCCCGAGCAGTACTTC
cdr3_aa: CASSQADRPEQYF

j_call: TRBJ2-2
cdr3_length: 14
v_call: TRBV20-1
clone_size: few
d_call: TRBD1
cdr3_nt: TGCAGTGCTGAGACAGGGGGCTTTACCGGGGAGCTGTTTTTT
cdr3_aa: CSAETGGFTGELFF

j_call: TRBJ2-1
cdr3_length: 15
v_call: TRBV20-1
clone_size: few
d_call: TRBD1
cdr3_nt: TGCAGTGCGGGTGGACAGGGGGTTGGCTACAATGAGCAGTTCTTC
cdr3_aa: CSAGGQGVGYNEQFF

j_call: TRBJ1-5
cdr3_length: 16
v_call: TRBV19
clone_size: NA
d_call: TRBD1
cdr3_nt: TGTGCCAGTAGTATACAACGGACAGGGTACTATCAGCCCCAGCATTTT
cdr3_aa: CASSIQRTGYYQPQHF

j_call: TRBJ2-7
cdr3_length: 15
v_call: TRBV7-2
clone_size: once
d_call: TRBD2
cdr3_nt: TGTGCCAGCAGCTTAGCCTTAGCGGGCAGATACGAGCAGTACTTC
cdr3_aa: CASSLALAGRYEQYF

j_call: TRBJ2-7
cdr3_length: 13
v_call: TRBV10-3
clone_size: few
d_call: TRBD2
cdr3_nt: TGTGCCATCGCCCGGGAGGGGGCCTACGAGCAGTACTTC
cdr3_aa: CAIAREGAYEQYF

j_call: TRBJ2-2
cdr3_length: 15
v_call: TRBV28
clone_size: NA
d_call: TRBD1
cdr3_nt: TGTGCCAGCAGTTCGGGGACAGGGGACACCGGGGAGCTGTTTTTT
cdr3_aa: CASSSGTGDTGELFF

j_call: TRBJ2-5
cdr3_length: 13
v_call: TRBV7-9
clone_size: NA
d_call: NA
cdr3_nt: TGTGCCAGCAGCTTAATGACCCAAGAGACCCAGTACTTC
cdr3_aa: CASSLMTQETQYF

j_call: TRBJ1-1
cdr3_length: 15
v_call: TRBV7-3
clone_size: NA
d_call: NA
cdr3_nt: TGTGCCAGCAGCCCCCTAGGGGGAACGAACACTGAAGCTTTCTTT
cdr3_aa: CASSPLGGTNTEAFF

j_call: TRBJ1-1
cdr3_length: 21
v_call: TRBV6-1
clone_size: NA
d_call: TRBD1
cdr3_nt: TGTGCCAGCAGGAATAAAGCCGGGACAGGGGGAACCCATGCTTTGAACACTGAAGCTTTCTTT
cdr3_aa: CASRNKAGTGGTHALNTEAFF

j_call: TRBJ2-1
cdr3_length: 15
v_call: TRBV6-2/TRBV6-3
clone_size: NA
d_call: TRBD2
cdr3_nt: TGTGCCAGCACCCGGCTAGCGGGAGGATACAATGAGCAGTTCTTC
cdr3_aa: CASTRLAGGYNEQFF

j_call: TRBJ2-7
cdr3_length: 16
v_call: TRBV6-1
clone_size: NA
d_call: TRBD2
cdr3_nt: TGTGCCAGCAGTGAAACGGCTAGCGGGAGGGCCTACGAGCAGTACTTC
cdr3_aa: CASSETASGRAYEQYF

j_call: TRBJ2-3
cdr3_length: 16
v_call: TRBV18
clone_size: NA
d_call: TRBD2
cdr3_nt: TGTGCCAGCTCACCACCGGGACTAGCGGACACAGATACGCAGTATTTT
cdr3_aa: CASSPPGLADTDTQYF

j_call: TRBJ2-7
cdr3_length: 16
v_call: TRBV4-1
clone_size: NA
d_call: NA
cdr3_nt: TGCGCCAGCAGCCAAGATATAGAGACAGCCTCCTACGAGCAGTACTTC
cdr3_aa: CASSQDIETASYEQYF

j_call: TRBJ2-3
cdr3_length: 14
v_call: TRBV19
clone_size: few
d_call: TRBD1
cdr3_nt: TGTGCCAGTAATCGGCAGGGGGTGGCAGATACGCAGTATTTT
cdr3_aa: CASNRQGVADTQYF

j_call: TRBJ2-2
cdr3_length: 15
v_call: TRBV27
clone_size: NA
d_call: NA
cdr3_nt: TGTGCCAGCAGTTTAGGACGGCGGAACACCGGGGAGCTGTTTTTT
cdr3_aa: CASSLGRRNTGELFF